Below are 9 T cell receptor beta chains sequenced from a single sample in a study of T cell repertoires in cytomegalovirus infection. No antigens are known for them. TCRdb reprocessed the reads via MiXCR and lists one record per CDR3 protein. The table records tens of thousands of distinct CDR3 sequences, about 26% of them present only once. The sample consisted of CD8+ T cells from cultured PBMCs, taken from culture after CMV antigen stimulation. Source of these receptors: a human donor in good health (CMV status not recorded). Some clones in this sample may be carry-over from other donors' samples.

The chain has TRBV20-1 and TRBJ2-3, with 8 bases aligning to TRBD2. Germline trimming cut 2 bases from V and 5 bases from J; bases unmatched to any gene: 9. Germline values: CDR1 DFQATT, CDR2 SNEGSKA (reference sequence). This CDR3 region has 15 residues. CDR3 loop: CSARPSGGPIDTQYF. CDR3 in DNA: TGCAGTGCTAGACCCAGCGGGGGTCCGATAGATACGCAGTATTTT.

This clonotype was seen a few times. The chain couples TRBV5-4 to TRBJ2-1; TRBD2 matches 11 bases. Germline V gene data show CDR1 as SGHNT and CDR2 as YYREEE (reference sequence). The V and J ends lost 7 bases and 8 bases, in that order; junction bases with no gene match: 8. This CDR3 is 14 amino acids long. The CDR3 is CASHTSGSKDEQFF. CDR3 bases: TGTGCCAGCCACACTAGCGGGAGTAAAGATGAGCAGTTCTTC. Full variable domain (outside the CDR3, taken from reference TRBV5-4 and TRBJ2-1): ETGVTQSPTHLIKTRGQQVTLRCSSQSGHNTVSWYQQALGQGPQFIFQYYREEENGRGNFPPRFSGLQFPNYSSELNVNALELDDSALYLCASHTSGSKDEQFFGPGTRLTVL.

The chain is built from TRBV6-2 or TRBV6-3 and TRBJ2-1; D gene uncertain. Trimming took off 11 bases at V and 6 bases at J, with 17 bases between the two ends. The germline gives CDR1 MNHEY, CDR2 SVGEGT. CDR3 length: 13 residues. The CDR3 DNA reads TGTGCCGGATCGACTGCCCCTCTCAATGAGCAGTTCTTC. Protein: CAGSTAPLNEQFF.

The sample holds a few counts of this clonotype. The chain joins TRBV28 to TRBJ1-2; 9 bases agree with TRBD1. The junction had 10 bases not matched to a gene; V was cut back by 3 bases and J by 2 bases. The CDR3 extends over 17 amino acids. Looked up from germline, CDR1 is MDHEN and CDR2 is SYDVKM. The CDR3 bases are TGTGCCAGCAGTTTCCCAAGTACAGGGACAGGGAACTATGGCTACACCTTC. As protein: CASSFPSTGTGNYGYTF.

This clonotype is medium-sized. This rearrangement joins TRBV7-2 to TRBJ1-2; tentatively, D is TRBD1 (6 bases). The germline V gene has CDR1 SGHTA and CDR2 FQGNSA. The germline V and J ends were trimmed by 1 base and 0 bases, with 9 bases remaining between them. CDR3 size: 15 residues. The CDR3 reads CASSLDDRSNYGYTF. The CDR3 bases are TGTGCCAGCAGCTTAGATGACAGGTCTAACTATGGCTACACCTTC.

There are a few counts of this clonotype. The V gene is TRBV30, the J gene TRBJ1-1; 10 nucleotides agree with TRBD1. This CDR3 region has 16 residues. The J segment lost 4 bases and the V segment lost 2 bases, leaving 10 bases of the junction unmatched. The germline V gene encodes CDR1 GTSNPN and CDR2 SVGIG (reference sequence). CDR3 region: CAWSPTGGSWGTEAFF. In DNA, the CDR3 is TGTGCCTGGAGTCCGACAGGGGGCAGTTGGGGCACTGAAGCTTTCTTT.

The rearrangement links TRBV7-9 to TRBJ2-4; TRBD1 is a possible D gene (5 bases). The CDR3 totals 14 residues. Trimming took off 7 bases at V and 4 bases at J, with 14 bases between the two ends. The V gene's germline CDR1 is SEHNR and CDR2 FQNEAQ (reference sequence). CDR3 DNA: TGTGCCAGCACCTCGAGCAGGGCGAAAAACATTCAGTACTTC. This gives the protein CASTSSRAKNIQYF.

The V call is TRBV7-9, the J call TRBJ1-2, with D hard to call. The V gene lost 5 bases and the J gene lost 4 bases, with 11 bases spanning the gap. Germline lookup yields CDR1 SEHNR and CDR2 FQNEAQ (reference sequence). The CDR3 runs 13 residues. This CDR3 reads CASSQENSYGYTF. The CDR3 DNA sequence: TGTGCCAGCAGCCAGGAGAACAGCTATGGCTACACCTTC.

The chain joins TRBV2 to TRBJ2-5; 14 positions agree with TRBD2. The germline CDR1 and CDR2 sequences are SNHLY and FYNNEI. V gave up 11 bases and J gave up 5 bases; unmatched junction bases: 16. CDR3 size: 17 residues. The CDR3 spells CASWARPGTSGSETQYF. The CDR3 nucleotides are TGTGCCTCCTGGGCACGACCCGGGACTAGCGGGAGCGAGACCCAGTACTTC.